The text below deals with one T cell receptor beta chain. This CDR3 contains 17 residues. J gave up 4 bases and V 5 bases, and 8 bases lay outside the gene matches. Looked up from germline, CDR1 is MGHRA and CDR2 is YSYEKL. The sample belongs to a study of blood T cell repertoires in COVID-19. On the study more broadly: Material from acute and convalescent COVID-19 was sourced from the United States, Italy and Spain.

Clones were read by immunoSEQ multiplex PCR, and TCRdb kept only the in-frame ones, dropping some. The table has about 260,000 clones, 82% seen once. The V and J genes are TRBV4-1 and TRBJ2-3; 14 bases agree with TRBD2. This receptor was obtained from a woman of 80 years or more with acute or convalescent COVID-19. The sequenced sample was peripheral blood. CDR3 coding DNA: TGCGCCAGCAGCGGATCGAAGACTAGCGGGGGGGCAGATACGCAGTATTTT. It encodes CASSGSKTSGGADTQYF.